This TCR beta chain was captured in a study of monozygotic twins with inflammatory bowel disease. Remarks on this clonotype: The antigen is not known.

TCRdb re-called the 5' RACE reads; every CDR3 protein appears as one record, without DNA. This table lists approximately 330,000 distinct CDR3 sequences. Germline V gene data show CDR1 as WSHSY and CDR2 as SAAADI. This CDR3 spans 12 amino acids. General study findings and limits: Especially with disease activity, IBD patients had fewer clonotypes in common with others than healthy twins did. The authors found no support for a single strong IBD-associated signal or clonotype.

Sequencing used blood. V is TRBV10-2 and J is TRBJ2-2. This receptor was taken from a human donor with ulcerative colitis or Crohn's disease, or a healthy co-twin of an affected twin (not recorded which). CDR3 sequence reads: CASRGLTGELFF.